One and the same sample provided the 15 T cell receptor beta chains below, sequenced in a study of cytomegalovirus exposure and HLA in healthy donors. Primers included in the PCR were 60 Vbeta and 13 Jbeta primers. TCRdb's table, derived via immunoSEQ multiplex PCR, lists solely in-frame clones and lacks some. The sample data list around 210,000 clones. The sample taken for sequencing was PBMCs. The receptors shown here come from a girl aged 2-10 years in good health and CMV-seropositive.

The J gene is TRBJ2-1, the V gene TRBV7-9; 7 bases fit TRBD2. This CDR3 has 17 amino acids. J lost 3 bases, V lost 1 base, and 9 bases had no gene match. Looked up from germline, CDR1 is SEHNR and CDR2 is FQNEAQ (reference sequence). This chain's CDR3 is CASSLGRGLADYNEQFF. CDR3 nucleotide sequence: TGTGCCAGCAGCTTAGGGCGCGGGCTAGCGGACTACAATGAGCAGTTCTTC.

The chain couples TRBV7-8 to TRBJ2-7, with a tentative D call TRBD1 (5 bases). The CDR3 runs 17 residues. Germline V gives CDR1 SGHVS, CDR2 FQNEAQ. Trimming took 1 base from V and 1 from J, leaving 17 bases between them. The CDR3 sequence: CASSLVAVRGFSYEQYF. The DNA of the CDR3 is TGTGCCAGCAGCTTAGTAGCAGTTAGGGGATTTTCCTACGAGCAGTACTTC.

The gene calls are TRBV5-1 and TRBJ1-1; a weak D match, TRBD1 (5 bases). The length of the CDR3 is 17 residues. Germline-derived CDR1 and CDR2 are SGHRS and YFSETQ. Trimming left V 0 bases short and J 6 bases short, with 21 bases between. In DNA form, the CDR3 reads TGCGCCAGCAGCTTGGCCCCCATCGGGGGGATTCCCCCTGAAGCTTTCTTT. Translation: CASSLAPIGGIPPEAFF.

In DNA form, the CDR3 reads TGCGCCAGCAGTACCCCTACAGGGTTCGAGCAGTACTTC. It translates to CASSTPTGFEQYF. The J gene is TRBJ2-7, the V gene TRBV10-2; weak D call: TRBD1 (6 bases). The CDR3 length is 13 residues. V lost 5 bases, J lost 6 bases, and 14 bases lay in between. Germline values: CDR1 WSHSY, CDR2 SAAADI.

The gene calls are TRBV19 and TRBJ2-7; TRBD1 might be the D (6 bases). Germline loops: CDR1 LNHDA, CDR2 SQIVND (reference sequence). The CDR3 runs to 17 residues. The V gene lost 3 bases and the J gene lost 5 bases, with 23 bases spanning the gap. As DNA, the CDR3 is TGTGCCAGTAGTATTCACCTGACAGGATCACTAGAGGACGAGCAGTACTTC. This sequence encodes CASSIHLTGSLEDEQYF.

A word on this clone: Other nucleotide sequences from this sample produce the same CDR3. The genes are TRBV5-1 and TRBJ2-7; D might be TRBD1 (6 bases). The germline V and J ends were trimmed by 1 base and 6 bases, with 8 bases remaining between them. The CDR3 has 12 residues. Germline CDR1 is SGHRS and CDR2 is YFSETQ. CDR3 region: CASSLQGREQYF. The DNA of the CDR3 is TGCGCCAGCAGCTTGCAGGGGCGCGAGCAGTACTTC. Supplemented by reference TRBV5-1 and TRBJ2-7, the full variable domain reads KAGVTQTPRYLIKTRGQQVTLSCSPISGHRSVSWYQQTPGQGLQFLFEYFSETQRNKGNFPGRFSGRQFSNSRSEMNVSTLELGDSALYLCASSLQGREQYFGPGTRLTVT.

The chain recombines TRBV28 with TRBJ2-1; tentative D call: TRBD2 (6 bases). Deletions cut 2 bases from V and 6 bases from J, with 17 bases between. The CDR3 is made up of 16 amino acids. Germline-derived CDR1 and CDR2 are MDHEN and SYDVKM. The CDR3 DNA reads TGTGCCAGCAGTTTACTCTGGCGGGATGGAATCAATGAGCAGTTCTTC. Protein product: CASSLLWRDGINEQFF.

With respect to this clone: At one end, the junction sequence differs from germline, possibly due to a read error. The chain recombines TRBV2 with TRBJ1-3; no firm D call. This CDR3 region has 15 residues. Germline assignment: CDR1 SNHLY and CDR2 FYNNEI. The CDR3 bases are TGTGCCAGCAGCGAAGACATTTCCTCTGGAAACACCATATATTTT. This codes for CASSEDISSGNTIYF. Filled out from reference TRBV2 and TRBJ1-3, the complete variable domain reads EPEVTQTPSHQVTQMGQEVILRCVPISNHLYFYWYRQILGQKVEFLVSFYNNEISEKSEIFDDQFSVERPDGSNFTLKIRSTKLEDSAMYFCASSEDISSGNTIYFGEGSWLTVV.

The chain is built from TRBV5-1 and TRBJ2-1; TRBD2 matches at 11 bases. The CDR3 has 19 residues. The J segment lost 4 bases and the V segment lost 4 bases, leaving 16 bases of the junction unmatched. In germline, CDR1 is SGHRS, CDR2 YFSETQ. CDR3: CASSPRASGRSNPYNEQFF. CDR3 bases: TGCGCCAGCAGCCCACGGGCTAGCGGGAGGTCCAATCCTTACAATGAGCAGTTCTTC.

V and J are TRBV5-1 and TRBJ2-2; no definite D call. The CDR3 spans 15 residues. From germline, CDR1 is SGHRS and CDR2 YFSETQ. The V end lost 0 bases, the J end lost 3 bases, and 9 bases lay between the germline ends. CDR3 DNA sequence: TGCGCCAGCAGCTTGGGGTTAGAATACACCGGGGAGCTGTTTTTT. Amino acid sequence: CASSLGLEYTGELFF.

The CDR3 nucleotides are TGTGCCAGCAGCCAATTACTGATCTTACGAGATACGCAGTATTTT. It is translated as CASSQLLILRDTQYF. J is TRBJ2-3 and V is TRBV7-2; the D is unclear. This CDR3 is built from 15 residues. Between the trimmed V and J ends, which lost 5 bases and 5 bases, there was a span of 17 bases. In germline, CDR1 is SGHTA, CDR2 FQGNSA.

The CDR3 sequence is CASSPSGRAYEQYF. The CDR3 DNA sequence: TGCGCCAGCAGCCCTAGCGGGAGGGCCTACGAGCAGTACTTC. The chain employs TRBV5-1 and TRBJ2-7, with 12 bases matching TRBD2. With 4 bases clipped from V and 2 bases from J, the junction kept 1 base outside the gene matches. The CDR3 spans 14 residues. Germline V gene data show CDR1 as SGHRS and CDR2 as YFSETQ.

The gene calls are TRBV29-1 and TRBJ2-3; TRBD1 agrees at 9 bases. This CDR3 is 16 amino acids long. Looked up from germline, CDR1 is SQVTM and CDR2 is ANQGSEA. V lost 5 bases to trimming and J lost 5 bases; unmatched junction nucleotides: 14. The CDR3 region has the DNA TGCAGCGTTAGCAAATGGGGGACAGGGCAAAAAGATACGCAGTATTTT. It yields the protein CSVSKWGTGQKDTQYF.

This chain connects TRBV15 to TRBJ2-5; D is perhaps TRBD2 (6 bases). This CDR3 has 16 residues. Trimming pared 0 bases from V and 5 bases from J, leaving 16 bases between. Germline lookup yields CDR1 LNHNV and CDR2 YYDKDF (reference sequence). The chain's CDR3 is CATSREATSRSETQYF. Written as DNA, the CDR3 is TGTGCCACCAGCAGAGAGGCGACTAGTCGGAGCGAGACCCAGTACTTC.

The chain links TRBV7-8 to TRBJ2-7; 7 bases align to TRBD2. Germline values: CDR1 SGHVS, CDR2 FQNEAQ. The CDR3 extends over 14 amino acids. Trimming at V came to 1 base and at J to 3 bases, leaving 3 bases not matched to a gene. CDR3 coding DNA: TGTGCCAGCAGCTTAGGTCGGGAGGACTACGAGCAGTACTTC. Its translation: CASSLGREDYEQYF. The variable domain in full, with the rest retrieved from reference TRBV7-8 and TRBJ2-7, is GAGVSQSPRYKVAKRGQDVALRCDPISGHVSLFWYQQALGQGPEFLTYFQNEAQLDKSGLPSDRFFAERPEGSVSTLKIQRTQQEDSAVYLCASSLGREDYEQYFGPGTRLTVT.